Below are 5 T cell receptor beta chains sequenced from a single sample in a study of human T cells and chemical hapten exposure. Time point: patch test 1, 2 weeks after DPC sensitization. Regarding treatment: therapeutic diphenylcyclopropenone sensitization with weekly scalp DPC. One entry per CDR3 protein, called by TCRdb with MiXCR from the RACE reads. The table records roughly 160,000 distinct CDR3 sequences, approximately 14% of them present only once. Sequences were derived from whole blood, sampled in connection with sensitization to the hapten diphenylcyclopropenone (DPC). These receptor sequences come from a woman between 25 and 40 years old with alopecia areata. Some clones in this sample may be carry-over from other donors' samples.

This clonotype has ten or more counts. The chain has TRBV7-3 and TRBJ2-5; the D is unclear. Between the trimmed V and J ends, which lost 2 bases and 2 bases, there was a span of 12 bases. Germline-derived CDR1 and CDR2 are SGHTA and FQGTGA. The CDR3 is made up of 15 amino acids. The CDR3 nucleotides are TGTGCCAGCAGCTTAGATGGGAACAAGCAAGAGACCCAGTACTTC. It specifies CASSLDGNKQETQYF.

The chain joins TRBV7-9 to TRBJ2-2; D perhaps matches TRBD1 (5 bases). Germline V lookup: CDR1 SEHNR, CDR2 FQNEAQ (reference sequence). V was shortened by 8 bases and J by 5 bases, with 12 bases between the two germline ends. CDR3 size: 13 residues. The CDR3 DNA reads as TGTGCCAGCGATTCCACAGGAACCGGGGAGCTGTTTTTT. It codes for CASDSTGTGELFF.

This clonotype occurred a few times. The J gene is TRBJ2-5, the V gene TRBV7-6; TRBD2 might be the D (6 bases). This CDR3 is 14 amino acids long. The ends were cut back, 5 bases at V and 2 bases at J, with 12 bases in the middle. Germline values: CDR1 SGHVS, CDR2 FNYEAQ. CDR3 sequence (DNA): TGTGCCAGCAGCCCGGGACTTAGGCAAGAGACCCAGTACTTC. It codes for CASSPGLRQETQYF.

This clonotype was picked up many times. The V and J genes are TRBV19 and TRBJ2-7; 7 nucleotides align to TRBD1. Germline CDR1 LNHDA, CDR2 SQIVND (reference sequence). The CDR3 spans 15 residues. The V and J ends lost 4 bases and 6 bases, in that order; junction bases with no gene match: 12. The CDR3 is CASSTGQRGLGEQYF. The DNA of the CDR3 is TGTGCCAGTAGTACGGGACAGCGAGGTCTGGGCGAGCAGTACTTC.

The V gene is TRBV5-1, the J gene TRBJ2-6, with D hard to call. The V gene's germline CDR1 is SGHRS and CDR2 YFSETQ. CDR3 size: 15 residues. The germline V and J ends were trimmed by 0 bases and 4 bases, with 8 bases remaining between them. CDR3: CASSLEGNGANVLTF. CDR3 sequence (DNA): TGCGCCAGCAGCTTGGAAGGGAACGGGGCCAACGTCCTGACTTTC. Full variable domain (rest looked up from reference TRBV5-1 and TRBJ2-6): KAGVTQTPRYLIKTRGQQVTLSCSPISGHRSVSWYQQTPGQGLQFLFEYFSETQRNKGNFPGRFSGRQFSNSRSEMNVSTLELGDSALYLCASSLEGNGANVLTFGAGSRLTVL.